The 27 T cell receptor beta chains below come from one sample, sequenced in a study of cytomegalovirus exposure and HLA in healthy donors. PCR was performed using 60 Vbeta and 13 Jbeta primers. Produced via immunoSEQ multiplex PCR; TCRdb's table is partial and in-frame only. The sample records about 160,000 clones, roughly 82% being singletons. Sequenced material: PBMCs. The receptors were gathered from a girl between 10 and 17 years old in good health and CMV-seropositive.

The chain uses TRBV28 and TRBJ2-3; D is ambiguous. Per the germline V gene, CDR1 is MDHEN and CDR2 is SYDVKM. The V and J ends lost 6 bases and 7 bases respectively, with 11 bases between them. This CDR3 is built from 12 residues. The DNA for the CDR3 is TGTGCCAGCAGCCCAGTGTCGAATACGCAGTATTTT. This translates into CASSPVSNTQYF. Supplemented by reference TRBV28 and TRBJ2-3, the full variable domain reads DVKVTQSSRYLVKRTGEKVFLECVQDMDHENMFWYRQDPGLGLRLIYFSYDVKMKEKGDIPEGYSVSREKKERFSLILESASTNQTSMYLCASSPVSNTQYFGPGTRLTVL.

This rearrangement joins TRBV30 to TRBJ2-5; the D gene is possibly TRBD2 (6 bases). Trimming shortened V by 1 base and J by 1 base, and 13 bases separated the two germline ends. The CDR3 spans 15 residues. CDR1 is GTSNPN and CDR2 is SVGIG in the germline V gene (reference sequence). The CDR3 DNA reads as TGTGCCTGGAGTGAGGGCCCCGGGGGCCAAGAGACCCAGTACTTC. This gives the protein CAWSEGPGGQETQYF.

This clone was seen more than once but under ten times. V is TRBV29-1 and J is TRBJ2-2; TRBD2 might be the D (7 bases). This CDR3 is built from 13 residues. Germline-derived CDR1 and CDR2 are SQVTM and ANQGSEA. V lost 7 bases to trimming and J lost 7 bases, with 16 bases between them. CDR3 loop: CSARAGAGGELFF. The CDR3 nucleotides are TGCAGCGCCCGTGCGGGGGCCGGCGGGGAGCTGTTTTTT.

This chain joins TRBV7-2 and TRBJ2-7, with a weak D call TRBD2 (6 bases). This CDR3 comprises 13 residues. The V end lost 8 bases, the J end lost 5 bases, and 16 bases lay between the germline ends. Germline V CDR1 and CDR2: SGHTA, FQGNSA. The CDR3 spells CASAGQGRHEQYF. The CDR3 DNA sequence: TGTGCCAGCGCGGGGCAGGGCAGGCACGAGCAGTACTTC.

The CDR3 sequence is CASSSGQTYEQYF. The CDR3 coding sequence is TGTGCCAGCAGTTCGGGACAGACCTACGAGCAGTACTTC. This sequence joins TRBV27 and TRBJ2-7, with 7 bases lining up with TRBD1. Germline-derived CDR1 and CDR2 are MNHEY and SMNVEV (reference sequence). Unmatched junction bases numbered 2, after V lost 4 bases and J lost 2 bases. CDR3 length: 13 residues.

The V gene is TRBV14, the J gene TRBJ1-2; a weak D match, TRBD1 (6 bases). This CDR3 spans 15 amino acids. Germline V gives CDR1 SGHDN, CDR2 FVKESK. V was clipped by 1 base and J by 6 bases, with 15 bases between them. The CDR3 DNA sequence: TGTGCCAGCAGCCAAGCCCCGACAGGCCTGGATGGCTACACCTTC. Protein: CASSQAPTGLDGYTF.

The chain carries TRBV28 and TRBJ2-5; D unresolved. Germline lookup yields CDR1 MDHEN and CDR2 SYDVKM. Trimming took off 4 bases at V and 0 bases at J, with 15 bases between the two ends. The CDR3 consists of 16 residues. In DNA form, the CDR3 reads TGTGCCAGCAGTTCCGGCAGTACAAGCGACCAAGAGACCCAGTACTTC. Amino acids: CASSSGSTSDQETQYF.

This clone appeared a few times. Other DNA sequences in this specimen translate into the identical CDR3. The J gene is TRBJ2-3, the V gene TRBV28; 9 nucleotides align to TRBD2. The V gene end was trimmed by 3 bases and the J gene end by 2 bases; junction bases not matched to a gene: 6. CDR1 and CDR2 (germline): MDHEN, SYDVKM. The CDR3 covers 16 residues. The CDR3 region is CASSLTTSGTTDTQYF. The CDR3 nucleotides read TGTGCCAGCAGTTTGACGACTAGCGGAACCACAGATACGCAGTATTTT.

In this sample, this clone turned up a few times. The chain links TRBV6-1 to TRBJ2-7, with 8 bases that match TRBD1. The germline gives CDR1 MNHNS, CDR2 SASEGT. The CDR3 has 13 residues. Losses at the gene ends were 7 bases for V and 1 base for J; bases not matched to a gene: 3. The chain's CDR3 is CASKRQGSYEQYF. The CDR3 DNA reads TGTGCCAGCAAAAGACAGGGGTCCTACGAGCAGTACTTC.

The V call is TRBV13, the J call TRBJ2-3; 11 positions agree with TRBD2. This CDR3 has 17 residues. J was trimmed by 2 bases and V by 4 bases; bases with no gene match: 8. Looked up from germline, CDR1 is PRHDT and CDR2 is FYEKMQ (reference sequence). CDR3 in amino acids: CASSSIRLAGYTDTQYF. The CDR3 DNA is TGTGCCAGCAGCTCAATTCGACTAGCGGGGTACACAGATACGCAGTATTTT.

The rearrangement links TRBV6-5 to TRBJ2-3; D possibly corresponds to TRBD2 (5 bases). The CDR3 is made up of 14 amino acids. Germline V gene lookup returns CDR1 MNHEY and CDR2 SVGAGI. The V end was cut by 6 bases, the J end by 2 bases, with 12 bases between. The CDR3 sequence: CASRSRGYTDTQYF. The CDR3 nucleotides are TGTGCCAGCAGGTCCCGGGGTTACACAGATACGCAGTATTTT.

As to this clone: Mismatch with germline at one junction end may stem from a read error. The chain uses TRBV7-7 and TRBJ2-1; 9 positions match TRBD2. Germline V lookup: CDR1 SSHAT, CDR2 FNYEAQ (reference sequence). There are 17 residues in the CDR3. The CDR3 DNA reads as TGTGCTAGCAGCTCCGTGGCGGGGGGGAGCTCCTACAATGAGCAGTTCTTC. Its protein is CASSSVAGGSSYNEQFF.

This chain links TRBV7-8 with TRBJ2-3; perhaps TRBD1 as D (6 bases). Germline CDR1 and CDR2: SGHVS and FQNEAQ. Trimming took 8 bases from V and 1 from J, leaving 13 bases between them. There are 14 residues in the CDR3. CDR3 sequence reads: CASLDWTGTDTQYF. The CDR3 region has the DNA TGTGCCAGCTTGGACTGGACAGGCACAGATACGCAGTATTTT.

CDR3 nucleotide sequence: TGCGCCAGCAGGGATAGCGGAGCCTACGAGCAGTACTTC. It yields the protein CASRDSGAYEQYF. V gene TRBV4-1 combines with J gene TRBJ2-7; maybe TRBD2 (6 bases). The CDR3 loop spans 13 amino acids. Per germline, CDR1 MGHRA and CDR2 YSYEKL. Between the trimmed V and J ends, which lost 6 bases and 2 bases, there was a span of 11 bases.

The genes are TRBV5-1 and TRBJ2-1; 7 bases map to TRBD1. Germline V gene sequence: CDR1 SGHRS, CDR2 YFSETQ. CDR3 length: 17 residues. Trimming took 4 bases from V and 3 from J; bases not matched to a gene: 13. CDR3 residues: CASSPGQPLIGYNEQFF. CDR3 nucleotides: TGCGCCAGCAGCCCGGGACAGCCACTAATCGGCTACAATGAGCAGTTCTTC.

The chain links TRBV7-2 to TRBJ1-2; D is unresolved. CDR1 is SGHTA, CDR2 FQGNSA, per germline. The CDR3 loop spans 14 amino acids. Between the trimmed V and J ends, which lost 5 bases and 7 bases, there was a span of 17 bases. The CDR3 nucleotides read TGTGCCAGCAGCCAAGACACGTTCAATGGTGGCTACACCTTC. It encodes CASSQDTFNGGYTF. Supplemented by reference TRBV7-2 and TRBJ1-2, the full variable domain reads GAGVSQSPSNKVTEKGKDVELRCDPISGHTALYWYRQSLGQGLEFLIYFQGNSAPDKSGLPSDRFSAERTGGSVSTLTIQRTQQEDSAVYLCASSQDTFNGGYTFGSGTRLTVV.

As for this clone: Different DNA sequences within this sample yield the same CDR3. The genes are TRBV29-1 and TRBJ2-3; a weak D match, TRBD2 (6 bases). The V end lost 4 bases, the J end lost 2 bases, and 7 bases lay between the germline ends. Germline V gene sequence: CDR1 SQVTM, CDR2 ANQGSEA. The CDR3 extends over 12 amino acids. The CDR3 here is CSVGGATDTQYF. CDR3 DNA: TGCAGCGTTGGCGGGGCCACAGATACGCAGTATTTT.

J is TRBJ2-3 and V is TRBV2, with 10 bases identical to TRBD2. Losses at the gene ends were 4 bases for V and 2 bases for J; bases not matched to a gene: 3. The germline gives CDR1 SNHLY, CDR2 FYNNEI. The CDR3 covers 15 residues. The CDR3 here is CASSVAGGSTDTQYF. DNA for the CDR3: TGTGCCAGCAGTGTAGCGGGAGGATCCACAGATACGCAGTATTTT.

The genes are TRBV19 and TRBJ1-2, with D perhaps TRBD1 (6 bases). The germline V gene has CDR1 LNHDA and CDR2 SQIVND (reference sequence). This CDR3 is built from 14 residues. V lost 4 bases, J lost 5 bases, and 14 bases lay in between. The CDR3 nucleotides read TGTGCCAGTAGTAAAAACAGGGCTCTATATGGCTACACCTTC. Protein: CASSKNRALYGYTF.

This clone was detected a few times. The rearrangement links TRBV25-1 to TRBJ2-7; D possibly corresponds to TRBD1 (6 bases). The CDR3 spans 17 residues. Germline CDR1 reads MGHDK; CDR2 reads SYGVNS. V dropped 3 bases and J dropped 1 base, with 19 bases sitting between them. CDR3 sequence: CASSDGIRDTGSYEQYF. The CDR3 bases are TGTGCCAGCAGTGACGGTATCCGGGACACGGGTTCCTACGAGCAGTACTTC.

In DNA form, the CDR3 reads TGCGCCAGCAGCCAAGAGTCTGTGGCGGGGGCGTTCTACAATGAGCAGTTCTTC. It encodes CASSQESVAGAFYNEQFF. V and J are TRBV4-3 and TRBJ2-1, with D perhaps matching TRBD2 (7 bases). Trimming pared 0 bases from V and 3 bases from J, leaving 18 bases between. CDR3 length: 18 residues. Looked up from germline, CDR1 is LGHNA and CDR2 is YSLEER.

The chain uses TRBV9 and TRBJ1-1; D ambiguous. The CDR3 extends over 13 amino acids. V was trimmed by 4 bases and J by 4 bases, leaving 11 bases between them. The germline V gene has CDR1 SGDLS and CDR2 YYNGEE. The CDR3 region is CASSYNEGTEAFF. The CDR3 nucleotides read TGTGCCAGCAGCTACAACGAGGGCACTGAAGCTTTCTTT.

V gene TRBV27 combines with J gene TRBJ2-7; 7 bases agree with TRBD1. CDR3 size: 17 residues. V shed 2 bases and J 0 bases; nucleotides not matched to a gene: 10. Germline CDR1 and CDR2: MNHEY and SMNVEV (reference sequence). The CDR3 loop is CASSLGGPGQPSYEQYF. The DNA of the CDR3 is TGTGCCAGCAGTTTAGGGGGTCCGGGACAGCCCTCCTACGAGCAGTACTTC.

This chain links TRBV5-8 with TRBJ1-3; D possibly corresponds to TRBD1 (6 bases). The CDR3 has 19 residues. Germline V gives CDR1 SGHTS, CDR2 YDEGEE. V lost 3 bases, J lost 2 bases, and 24 bases lay in between. Written as DNA, the CDR3 is TGTGCCAGCAGCTGGTATCCGGTTATGGACAGCAAAGCTGGAAACACCATATATTTT. Translating it yields CASSWYPVMDSKAGNTIYF.

The genes are TRBV7-3 and TRBJ1-1; tentatively, D is TRBD1 (6 bases). CDR3 length equals 15 residues. Per germline, CDR1 SGHTA and CDR2 FQGTGA. V lost 2 bases, J lost 3 bases, and 13 bases lay in between. CDR3 sequence reads: CASSLLGGPDTEAFF. The CDR3 DNA is TGTGCCAGCAGCTTACTCGGGGGGCCTGACACTGAAGCTTTCTTT.

The gene calls are TRBV11-2 and TRBJ2-1; 8 bases line up with TRBD1. J gave up 6 bases and V 4 bases, and 8 bases lay outside the gene matches. The CDR3 sequence is 15 residues long. The germline gives CDR1 SGHAT, CDR2 FQNNGV. CDR3 bases: TGTGCCAGCAGCTCTGGACAGGGAGTAGGCAATGAGCAGTTCTTC. Translating it yields CASSSGQGVGNEQFF. The full variable domain, its missing parts supplied by reference TRBV11-2 and TRBJ2-1, is EAGVAQSPRYKIIEKRQSVAFWCNPISGHATLYWYQQILGQGPKLLIQFQNNGVVDDSQLPKDRFSAERLKGVDSTLKIQPAKLEDSAVYLCASSSGQGVGNEQFFGPGTRLTVL.

The CDR3 region is CASSQVENQPQHF. The CDR3 DNA is TGCGCCAGCAGCCAAGTTGAGAATCAGCCCCAGCATTTT. The chain carries TRBV4-3 and TRBJ1-5; D unresolved. In germline, CDR1 is LGHNA, CDR2 YSLEER. Deletions cut 1 base from V and 4 bases from J, with 5 bases between. The CDR3 has 13 residues.